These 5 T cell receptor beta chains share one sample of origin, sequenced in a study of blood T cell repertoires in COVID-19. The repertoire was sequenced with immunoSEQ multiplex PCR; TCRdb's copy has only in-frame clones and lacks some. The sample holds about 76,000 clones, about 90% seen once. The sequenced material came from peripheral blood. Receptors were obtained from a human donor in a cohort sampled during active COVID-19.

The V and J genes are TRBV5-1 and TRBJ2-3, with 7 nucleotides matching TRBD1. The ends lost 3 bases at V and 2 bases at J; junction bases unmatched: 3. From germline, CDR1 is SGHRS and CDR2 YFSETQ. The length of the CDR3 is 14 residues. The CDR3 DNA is TGCGCCAGCAGCTGGACAGGAACCACAGATACGCAGTATTTT. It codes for CASSWTGTTDTQYF.

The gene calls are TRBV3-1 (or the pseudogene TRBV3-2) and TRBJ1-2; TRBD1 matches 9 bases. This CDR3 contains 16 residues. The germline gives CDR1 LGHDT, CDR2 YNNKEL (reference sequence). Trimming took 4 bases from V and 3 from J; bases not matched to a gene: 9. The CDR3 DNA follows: TGTGCCAGCAGCCGAAAAGGAAGGGACAGGGACTATGGCTACACCTTC. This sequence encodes CASSRKGRDRDYGYTF.

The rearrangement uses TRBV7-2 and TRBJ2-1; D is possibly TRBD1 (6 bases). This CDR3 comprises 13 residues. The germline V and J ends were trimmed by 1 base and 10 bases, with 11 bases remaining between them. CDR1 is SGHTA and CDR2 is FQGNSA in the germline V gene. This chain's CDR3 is CASSLGRQDEQFF. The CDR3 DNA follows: TGTGCCAGCAGCTTAGGGCGACAGGACGAGCAGTTCTTC.

The CDR3: CASSLRGYNEKLFF. The CDR3 DNA reads as TGTGCCAGCAGCTTAAGGGGCTATAATGAAAAACTGTTTTTT. The chain has TRBV7-2 and TRBJ1-4; a possible D gene is TRBD1 (5 bases). Germline V gene data show CDR1 as SGHTA and CDR2 as FQGNSA. Trimming cost V 2 bases and J 4 bases, with 8 bases left between them. The CDR3 contains 14 residues.

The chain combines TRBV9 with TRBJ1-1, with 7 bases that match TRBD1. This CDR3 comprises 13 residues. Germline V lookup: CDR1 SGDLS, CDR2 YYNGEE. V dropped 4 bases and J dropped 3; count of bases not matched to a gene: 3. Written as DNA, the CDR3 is TGTGCCAGCAGCACCCAGGGGGACACTGAAGCTTTCTTT. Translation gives CASSTQGDTEAFF. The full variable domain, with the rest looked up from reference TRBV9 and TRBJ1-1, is DSGVTQTPKHLITATGQRVTLRCSPRSGDLSVYWYQQSLDQGLQFLIQYYNGEERAKGNILERFSAQQFPDLHSELNLSSLELGDSALYFCASSTQGDTEAFFGQGTRLTVV.